Following are 20 T cell receptor beta chains from one sample sequenced in a study of vaccination and CD4 T cells after COVID-19 (dated by TCRdb to between 2021 and 2024). The protocol used for the library was PCR. Reads for this sample came from an Illumina iSeq 100. TCRdb reanalyzed the raw reads on its own, using fastp at Q25 for trimming and MiXCR for clone calling, and kept in-frame beta chains. CDR3 protein sequences are deduplicated, and each keeps its most common genes and DNA. In all, the sample holds about 18,000 distinct CDR3 sequences, and around 62% of those were seen once. Together, the top ten hold 1% of the sample. The specimen comprised CD4+ T cells from blood, sampled before SARS-CoV-2 vaccination. The receptor set was obtained from a human donor who had recovered from COVID-19.

This chain joins TRBV20-1 and TRBJ2-7; D is uncertain. Germline CDR1 reads DFQATT; CDR2 reads SNEGSKA (reference sequence). This CDR3 is 12 amino acids long. Deletions cut 3 bases from V and 0 bases from J, with 6 bases between. The CDR3 DNA sequence: TGCAGTGCTAGCCCGGTCTCCTACGAGCAGTACTTC. Translated, it gives CSASPVSYEQYF.

V gene TRBV18 combines with J gene TRBJ2-6; the D is unclear. Germline values: CDR1 KGHSH, CDR2 LQKENI. The CDR3 length is 15 residues. With 3 bases removed from V and 0 bases from J, the gap between germline ends came to 6 bases. The CDR3 loop reads CASSPESSGANVLTF. The CDR3 DNA sequence: TGTGCCAGCTCACCGGAGAGCTCTGGGGCCAACGTCCTGACTTTC.

The chain is built from TRBV7-2 and TRBJ1-5; D is perhaps TRBD1 (5 bases). With 5 bases removed from V and 7 bases from J, the gap between germline ends came to 9 bases. The CDR3 runs 12 residues. Germline V gene data show CDR1 as SGHTA and CDR2 as FQGNSA. In DNA form, the CDR3 reads TGTGCCAGCAGCCAGAGGGACCAGCCCCAGCATTTT. Translation: CASSQRDQPQHF.

As DNA, the CDR3 is TGTGCCAGCAGCCGGGGGGGCAGCTCCTACGAGCAGTACTTC. Its translation is CASSRGGSSYEQYF. The rearrangement uses TRBV7-3 and TRBJ2-7, with 8 nucleotides matching TRBD2. The ends lost 5 bases at V and 0 bases at J; junction bases unmatched: 3. The germline V gene encodes CDR1 SGHTA and CDR2 FQGTGA. The CDR3 length is 14 residues.

This clonotype was detected once. For the CDR3, the DNA is TGCGCCAGCAGCCATTATGGTAATGGACTAGCGGACAATGAGCAGTTCTTC. Encoded protein: CASSHYGNGLADNEQFF. The J gene is TRBJ2-1, the V gene TRBV4-3, with 10 nucleotides matching TRBD2. V shed 3 bases, J shed 5 bases, and the junction held 10 bases outside the gene matches. The CDR3 has 17 amino acids. Germline assignment: CDR1 LGHNA and CDR2 YSLEER.

This chain connects TRBV7-3 to TRBJ2-3; 12 bases line up with TRBD2. Germline CDR1 SGHTA, CDR2 FQGTGA. Trimming removed 5 bases from V and 4 bases from J; junction bases left unmatched: 7. The CDR3 consists of 16 residues. The CDR3: CASSRNGLAGSDTQYF. DNA of the CDR3: TGTGCCAGCAGCCGAAATGGACTAGCGGGATCAGATACGCAGTATTTT.

As DNA, the CDR3 is TGTGCCAGCAGCTTATCGCGGGAGAGCACAGATACGCAGTATTTT. Translating gives CASSLSRESTDTQYF. The J gene is TRBJ2-3, the V gene TRBV7-3; 7 bases match TRBD2. J was trimmed by 0 bases and V by 2 bases; bases with no gene match: 2. The CDR3 is 15 residues long. Looked up from germline, CDR1 is SGHTA and CDR2 is FQGTGA.

This clonotype was seen just once. The V call is TRBV5-1, the J call TRBJ2-5; 7 nucleotides line up with TRBD2. Germline V gene lookup returns CDR1 SGHRS and CDR2 YFSETQ. The CDR3 is made up of 15 amino acids. The ends lost 3 bases at V and 5 bases at J; junction bases unmatched: 10. The CDR3 coding sequence is TGCGCCAGCAGCTCCAGCCCCGTGGGGGGGGAGACCCAGTACTTC. This gives the protein CASSSSPVGGETQYF. Looking up the rest from reference TRBV5-1 and TRBJ2-5 gives the full variable domain: KAGVTQTPRYLIKTRGQQVTLSCSPISGHRSVSWYQQTPGQGLQFLFEYFSETQRNKGNFPGRFSGRQFSNSRSEMNVSTLELGDSALYLCASSSSPVGGETQYFGPGTRLLVL.

This clonotype was observed a handful of times. This rearrangement joins TRBV6-1 to TRBJ2-2; no definite D call. V was shortened by 6 bases and J by 4 bases, with 15 bases between the two germline ends. Germline V lookup: CDR1 MNHNS, CDR2 SASEGT. CDR3 length: 15 residues. This CDR3 reads CASSRKPRTTGELFF. The DNA for the CDR3 is TGTGCCAGCAGCCGCAAGCCACGGACCACCGGGGAGCTGTTTTTT.

V and J are TRBV20-1 and TRBJ2-2; no clear D. The CDR3 consists of 16 residues. In germline, CDR1 is DFQATT, CDR2 SNEGSKA (reference sequence). Trimming stripped 0 bases from V and 0 bases from J, with 11 bases between. This CDR3 is CSARDPSGTNTGELFF. CDR3 bases: TGCAGTGCTAGAGATCCCTCCGGAACGAACACCGGGGAGCTGTTTTTT.

The chain uses TRBV30 and TRBJ2-3; D gene uncertain. Trimming took 3 bases from V and 1 from J, leaving 8 bases between them. Germline-derived CDR1 and CDR2 are GTSNPN and SVGIG (reference sequence). CDR3 length: 13 residues. DNA for the CDR3: TGTGCCTGGAGGCGCCAGGGCACAGATACGCAGTATTTT. Protein sequence: CAWRRQGTDTQYF.

V and J are TRBV7-8 and TRBJ1-6; D remains ambiguous. Looked up from germline, CDR1 is SGHVS and CDR2 is FQNEAQ. The CDR3 has 12 residues. Trimming pared 1 base from V and 15 bases from J, leaving 10 bases between. CDR3 region: CASSLGGGGLHF. The CDR3 nucleotides are TGTGCCAGCAGCTTAGGAGGTGGAGGCCTCCACTTT.

The rearrangement joins TRBV20-1 to TRBJ2-5; D not resolved. The CDR3 spans 15 residues. The germline gives CDR1 DFQATT, CDR2 SNEGSKA (reference sequence). V was clipped by 1 base and J by 5 bases, with 17 bases between them. The CDR3 DNA reads as TGCAGTGCTAGAGCCCCTAATAGCCCTTGGGAGACCCAGTACTTC. Amino acids: CSARAPNSPWETQYF.

V usage is TRBV6-1 and J usage is TRBJ2-5, with 10 bases identical to TRBD2. J lost 3 bases, V lost 6 bases, and 1 base had no gene match. Germline values: CDR1 MNHNS, CDR2 SASEGT. The CDR3 totals 13 residues. CDR3 amino acids: CASRGLAEETQYF. The CDR3 DNA is TGTGCCAGCAGAGGACTAGCGGAAGAGACCCAGTACTTC.

V and J are TRBV28 and TRBJ2-5; 11 nucleotides match TRBD2. The CDR3 is made up of 15 amino acids. Unmatched junction bases numbered 7, after V lost 5 bases and J lost 5 bases. CDR1 MDHEN and CDR2 SYDVKM come from the germline V gene. The CDR3, as DNA: TGTGCCAGCAGTCCTCTAGCGGGAGGTGCGGAGACCCAGTACTTC. Its translation is CASSPLAGGAETQYF.

The chain has TRBV10-3 and TRBJ1-1; weak D call: TRBD1 (5 bases). Germline V lookup: CDR1 ENHRY, CDR2 SYGVKD. There are 14 residues in the CDR3. V lost 4 bases, J lost 1 base, and 10 bases lay in between. CDR3 loop: CAISVQGGNTEAFF. In nucleotides, the CDR3 is TGTGCCATCAGTGTTCAGGGAGGGAACACTGAAGCTTTCTTT.

The rearrangement uses TRBV15 and TRBJ2-7; D could derive from TRBD1 or TRBD2 (5 bases each). Germline-derived CDR1 and CDR2 are LNHNV and YYDKDF (reference sequence). V was cut by 0 bases and J by 0 bases, with 12 bases left in between. This CDR3 comprises 16 residues. The CDR3 region has the DNA TGTGCCACCAGCAGAGATATCGCAGGGAGCTCCTACGAGCAGTACTTC. Translated, it gives CATSRDIAGSSYEQYF.

The V call is TRBV7-6, the J call TRBJ1-6, with D possibly being TRBD1 (5 bases). Germline V CDR1 and CDR2: SGHVS, FNYEAQ. CDR3 length: 14 amino acids. The V gene lost 7 bases and the J gene lost 8 bases, with 15 bases spanning the gap. The CDR3 DNA reads TGTGCCAGCAAGGTCGGGCCGGGGGATTCACCCCTCCACTTT. Translation: CASKVGPGDSPLHF.

The chain joins TRBV19 to TRBJ1-5, with D hard to call. Trimming removed 5 bases at V and 9 bases at J, with 8 bases between. Per germline, CDR1 LNHDA and CDR2 SQIVND (reference sequence). The CDR3 contains 11 residues. The DNA for the CDR3 is TGTGCCAGTAGTCAGGCTGGGCCCCAGCATTTT. It yields the protein CASSQAGPQHF.

The chain couples TRBV29-1 to TRBJ1-1; D is unclear. This CDR3 region has 11 residues. Germline assignment: CDR1 SQVTM and CDR2 ANQGSEA. Trimming took 4 bases from V and 11 from J, leaving 14 bases between them. CDR3 sequence (DNA): TGCAGCGTTGGCGACACAGCAAGGGCTTTCTTT. This sequence encodes CSVGDTARAFF.